What follows is one T cell receptor (beta chain) and its context. Its cognate antigen is unknown. The sample belongs to a study of T cell responses to AZD1222 COVID-19 vaccine. The CDR3 loop spans 15 amino acids. CDR1 is LNHDA, CDR2 SQIVND, per germline (reference sequence). Trimming left V 7 bases short and J 7 bases short, with 20 bases between. Assay: immunoSEQ multiplex PCR; the TCRdb copy retains only in-frame clones and omits some. The sample has about 160,000 clones, 92% seen once. General study results and limits: An increase in Spike-specific TCR breadth and depth was observed after two AZD1222 doses.

This TCR came from an adult in good health. The source material was peripheral blood, sampled on day 0 of MenACWY control vaccination. This rearrangement joins TRBV19 to TRBJ1-5; the D gene is possibly TRBD1 (5 bases). CDR3 sequence reads: CASTPVSGGRQPQHF. In DNA, the CDR3 is TGTGCCAGTACCCCGGTTTCGGGGGGTCGGCAGCCCCAGCATTTT.